This TCR beta chain was found in a study of regulatory T cells in long-lasting Graves disease. Study-level information: Those with persistent Graves' disease had received antithyroid drugs for over 5 years with positive TSH receptor antibodies.

The sample's time point: persistent/refractory GD, antithyroid drugs over 5 years with positive TRAb. There was RNA extracted from PBMCs, and the TCR library was made from it. One endocrinology department in Xi'an, China, was where patients came from. This clonotype came up once. According to the study, TCR beta libraries were built with iRepertoire HTBI primers and CDR3-region Arm-PCR. TCRdb called the multiplex PCR reads again in MiXCR, with one record for every CDR3 protein. The repertoire includes approximately 470,000 distinct CDR3 sequences, 20% of them detected once, and 6.5% to 10% sits in the top ten. CDR3 size: 14 residues. Germline V gives CDR1 MNHEY, CDR2 SMNVEV (reference sequence). Trimming left V 6 bases short and J 8 bases short, with 18 bases between.

The origin of this receptor is a female donor with Graves disease. The specimen comprised peripheral blood mononuclear cells (PBMCs), sampled when the disease was refractory, from a patient treated with antithyroid drugs. The V call is TRBV27, the J call TRBJ2-3; possibly TRBD2 for D (6 bases). CDR3 DNA: TGTGCCAGCAGGCCCGGGACTCTGACGGGTACGCAGTATTTT. Encoded protein: CASRPGTLTGTQYF.